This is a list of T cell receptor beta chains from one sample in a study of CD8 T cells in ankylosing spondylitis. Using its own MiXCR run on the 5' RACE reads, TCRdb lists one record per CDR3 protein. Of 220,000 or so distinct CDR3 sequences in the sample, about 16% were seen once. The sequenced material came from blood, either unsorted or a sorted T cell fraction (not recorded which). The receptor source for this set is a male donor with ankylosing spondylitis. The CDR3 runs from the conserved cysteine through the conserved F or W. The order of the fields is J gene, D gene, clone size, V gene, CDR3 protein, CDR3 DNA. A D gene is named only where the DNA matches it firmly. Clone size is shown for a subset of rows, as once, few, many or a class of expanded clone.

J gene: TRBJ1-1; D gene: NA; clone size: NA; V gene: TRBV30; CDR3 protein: CAWSALTGYTEAFF; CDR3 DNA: TGTGCCTGGAGTGCCCTTACAGGATACACTGAAGCTTTCTTT
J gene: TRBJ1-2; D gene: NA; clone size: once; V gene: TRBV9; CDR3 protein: CASSLQGIDYGYTF; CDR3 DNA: TGTGCCAGCAGCTTACAGGGAATAGACTATGGCTACACCTTC
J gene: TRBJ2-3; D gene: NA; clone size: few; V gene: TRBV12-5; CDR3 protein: CASGLVLERADTQYF; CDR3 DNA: TGTGCTAGTGGTTTGGTACTGGAGCGTGCAGATACGCAGTATTTT
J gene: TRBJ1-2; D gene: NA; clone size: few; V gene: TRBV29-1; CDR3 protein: CSVDWGNYGYTF; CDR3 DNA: TGCAGCGTTGATTGGGGTAACTATGGCTACACCTTC
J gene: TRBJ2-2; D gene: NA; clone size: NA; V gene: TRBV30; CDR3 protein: CAWSPGTGDTGELFFF; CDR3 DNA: NA
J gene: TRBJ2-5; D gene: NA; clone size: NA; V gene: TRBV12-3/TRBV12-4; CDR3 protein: CASIGGLLGGETQYF; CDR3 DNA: TGTGCCAGCATCGGGGGGCTCCTAGGAGGCGAGACCCAGTACTTC
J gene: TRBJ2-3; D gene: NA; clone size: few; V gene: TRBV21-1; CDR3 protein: CASSRDMGTDTQYF; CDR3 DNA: TGTGCCAGCAGCCGGGACATGGGCACAGATACGCAGTATTTT
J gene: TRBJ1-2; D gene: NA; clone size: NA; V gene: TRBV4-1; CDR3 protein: CASSPSGEANYGYTF; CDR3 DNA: TGCGCCAGCAGCCCGTCCGGGGAGGCTAACTATGGCTACACCTTC
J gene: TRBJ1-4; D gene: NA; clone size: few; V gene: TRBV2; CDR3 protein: CASSDLVPVDEKLFF; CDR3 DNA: TGTGCCAGCAGTGACTTGGTGCCGGTGGACGAAAAACTGTTTTTT
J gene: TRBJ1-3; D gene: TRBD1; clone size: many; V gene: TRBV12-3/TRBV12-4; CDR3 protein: CASSSTGPYSGNTIYF; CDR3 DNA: TGTGCCAGCAGTTCGACAGGGCCATACTCTGGAAACACCATATATTTT
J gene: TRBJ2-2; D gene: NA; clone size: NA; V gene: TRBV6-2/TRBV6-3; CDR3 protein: CASSYGGIGELFF; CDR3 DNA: TGTGCCAGCAGTTACGGGGGGATCGGGGAGCTGTTTTTT
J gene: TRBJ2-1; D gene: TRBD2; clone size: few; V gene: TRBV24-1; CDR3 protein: CATSARDYGSNEQFF; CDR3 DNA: TGTGCCACCAGTGCCCGGGACTACGGGTCCAATGAGCAGTTCTTC
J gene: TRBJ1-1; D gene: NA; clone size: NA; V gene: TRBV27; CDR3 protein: CASSLLVGTGEAFF; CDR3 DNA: TGTGCCAGCAGTTTATTAGTCGGAACAGGTGAAGCTTTCTTT
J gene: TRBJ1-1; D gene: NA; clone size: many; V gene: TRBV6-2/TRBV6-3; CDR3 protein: CASSFGTPEAFF; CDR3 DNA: TGTGCCAGCAGTTTTGGGACACCTGAAGCTTTCTTT
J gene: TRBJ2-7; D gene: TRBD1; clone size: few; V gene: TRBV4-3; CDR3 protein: CASSQGKGAYEQYF; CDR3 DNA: TGCGCCAGCAGCCAAGGCAAGGGGGCTTACGAGCAGTACTTC
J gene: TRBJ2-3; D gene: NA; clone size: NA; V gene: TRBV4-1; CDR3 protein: CASSQVGGSNTDTQYF; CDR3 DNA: TGCGCCAGCAGCCAAGTGGGCGGGTCGAACACAGATACGCAGTATTTT
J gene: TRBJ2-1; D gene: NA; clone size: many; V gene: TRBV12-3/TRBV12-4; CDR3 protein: CASSLDPHNEQFF; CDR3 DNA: TGTGCCAGCAGTTTAGATCCGCACAATGAGCAGTTCTTC
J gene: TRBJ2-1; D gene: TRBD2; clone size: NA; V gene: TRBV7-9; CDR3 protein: CASSLDIGRALNEQFF; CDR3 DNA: TGTGCCAGCAGCTTAGACATCGGGAGGGCCCTCAATGAGCAGTTCTTC
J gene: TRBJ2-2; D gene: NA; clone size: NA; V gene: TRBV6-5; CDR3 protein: CASSLATTTGELFF; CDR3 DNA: TGTGCCAGCAGTTTGGCCACTACCACCGGGGAGCTGTTTTTT
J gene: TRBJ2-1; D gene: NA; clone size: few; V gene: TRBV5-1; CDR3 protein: CASRPGDEGATRYNEQFF; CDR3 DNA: TGCGCCAGCAGACCGGGGGACGAGGGGGCTACCCGCTACAATGAGCAGTTCTTC
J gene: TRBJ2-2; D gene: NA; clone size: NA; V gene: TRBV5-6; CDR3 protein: CASSFTEGELFF; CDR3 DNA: TGTGCCAGCAGCTTTACGGAAGGGGAGCTGTTTTTT
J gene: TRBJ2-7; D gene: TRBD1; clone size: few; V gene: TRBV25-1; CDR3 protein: CASSEGRGLDEQYF; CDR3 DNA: TGTGCCAGCAGTGAGGGTAGGGGGCTCGACGAGCAGTACTTC
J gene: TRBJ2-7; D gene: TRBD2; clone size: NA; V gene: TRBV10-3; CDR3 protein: CAISEPGLAEKWDEQYF; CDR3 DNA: TGTGCCATCAGTGAGCCCGGACTAGCGGAGAAATGGGACGAGCAGTACTTC